This entry lists 26 T cell receptor beta chains sequenced from one sample in a study of cytomegalovirus exposure and HLA in healthy donors. The PCR employed 60 Vbeta primers together with 13 Jbeta primers. Method: immunoSEQ multiplex PCR; TCRdb's copy keeps in-frame clones and lacks some. This table holds around 200,000 clones, roughly 75% found once. The sample was PBMCs. These receptors all come from a man between 25 and 39 years old in good health and CMV-seropositive.

The chain combines TRBV6-5 with TRBJ1-1, with D perhaps TRBD1 (6 bases). This CDR3 spans 14 amino acids. Germline-derived CDR1 and CDR2 are MNHEY and SVGAGI. V was clipped by 10 bases and J by 0 bases, with 15 bases between them. The DNA of the CDR3 is TGTGCCACCAAGACGACAGGTATGAACACTGAAGCTTTCTTT. It codes for CATKTTGMNTEAFF.

This rearrangement joins TRBV7-2 to TRBJ1-3, with D perhaps matching TRBD1 (5 bases). V lost 2 bases, J lost 2 bases, and 13 bases lay in between. The CDR3 extends over 16 amino acids. CDR1 and CDR2 from the germline V gene are SGHTA and FQGNSA. The CDR3 region is CASSLRGTKTGNTIYF. CDR3 DNA sequence: TGTGCCAGCAGCTTAAGGGGTACTAAGACTGGAAACACCATATATTTT.

The chain has TRBV19 and TRBJ2-2; possible D gene TRBD2, 6 bases. This CDR3 is 12 amino acids long. Germline-derived CDR1 and CDR2 are LNHDA and SQIVND (reference sequence). Trimming pared 9 bases from V and 4 bases from J, leaving 9 bases between. The CDR3, as DNA: TGTGCCAGCACTAGCATCACCGGGGAGCTGTTTTTT. It codes for CASTSITGELFF.

The J gene is TRBJ2-3, the V gene TRBV7-2, with D perhaps matching TRBD2 (7 bases). Per the germline V gene, CDR1 is SGHTA and CDR2 is FQGNSA. The CDR3 covers 16 residues. V lost 5 bases and J lost 6, with 21 bases in between. CDR3 loop: CASSGRGALRPDTQYF. DNA for the CDR3: TGTGCCAGCAGCGGGAGGGGGGCCCTGAGGCCCGATACGCAGTATTTT.

This chain uses TRBV6-5 with TRBJ2-3; D gene unclear. V was cut by 0 bases and J by 2 bases, with 12 bases left in between. Germline V gives CDR1 MNHEY, CDR2 SVGAGI. The CDR3 sequence is 16 residues long. The CDR3 region has the DNA TGTGCCAGCAGTTACTCAGGTGGCAGGAACACAGATACGCAGTATTTT. This gives the protein CASSYSGGRNTDTQYF.

The chain combines TRBV9 with TRBJ2-5; D might be TRBD2 (6 bases). The J call may be incorrect, as the DNA end agrees better with TRBJ2-7. This CDR3 is 17 amino acids long. Per germline, CDR1 SGDLS and CDR2 YYNGEE. In nucleotides, the CDR3 is TGTGCCAGCAGCCCTTTACTTTGGGACTCGGGGGTTTACGAGCAGTACTTC. Its translation: CASSPLLWDSGVYEQYF.

The chain recombines TRBV5-1 with TRBJ2-7, with TRBD2 identical over 7 bases. The V gene end was trimmed by 2 bases and the J gene end by 4 bases; junction bases not matched to a gene: 9. Germline CDR1 SGHRS, CDR2 YFSETQ. This CDR3 spans 15 amino acids. CDR3 DNA: TGCGCCAGCAGCTTTACGGTTGGGGGGGTATACGAGCAGTACTTC. It is translated as CASSFTVGGVYEQYF.

The chain employs TRBV5-8 and TRBJ2-3, with a tentative D call TRBD1 (5 bases). Trimming pared 0 bases from V and 4 bases from J, leaving 18 bases between. The CDR3 spans 17 residues. The germline V gene encodes CDR1 SGHTS and CDR2 YDEGEE. The CDR3 is CASSLVRRQKTADTQYF. The CDR3 nucleotides are TGTGCCAGCAGCTTGGTGAGGCGACAGAAAACCGCAGATACGCAGTATTTT. Supplemented by reference TRBV5-8 and TRBJ2-3, the full variable domain reads EAGVTQSPTHLIKTRGQQATLRCSPISGHTSVYWYQQALGLGLQFLLWYDEGEERNRGNFPPRFSGRQFPNYSSELNVNALELEDSALYLCASSLVRRQKTADTQYFGPGTRLTVL.

The gene calls are TRBV27 and TRBJ2-7; a weak D match, TRBD2 (6 bases). Per the germline V gene, CDR1 is MNHEY and CDR2 is SMNVEV (reference sequence). The CDR3 loop spans 15 amino acids. Trimming removed 5 bases at V and 2 bases at J, with 16 bases between. The CDR3 bases are TGTGCCAGCAGTCCCTCGCTCCGGGGGACCTACGAGCAGTACTTC. It specifies CASSPSLRGTYEQYF.

This clone is a singleton in its sample. The V call is TRBV11-2, the J call TRBJ2-1; TRBD2 matches at 7 bases. Germline V gene lookup returns CDR1 SGHAT and CDR2 FQNNGV. The CDR3 is 15 residues long. J gave up 5 bases and V 5 bases, and 9 bases lay outside the gene matches. In DNA form, the CDR3 reads TGTGCCAGCAGCCTAGTAGTTGGGACTAACAATGAGCAGTTCTTC. It encodes CASSLVVGTNNEQFF.

The CDR3 spells CASRTGQTTGELFF. The CDR3 DNA follows: TGTGCCAGCAGGACGGGACAGACCACCGGGGAGCTGTTTTTT. This chain connects TRBV27 to TRBJ2-2; TRBD1 matches at 7 bases. The V segment lost 6 bases and the J segment 4 bases; nucleotides outside the gene matches: 5. Germline values: CDR1 MNHEY, CDR2 SMNVEV (reference sequence). The CDR3 consists of 14 residues.

The gene calls are TRBV7-6 and TRBJ1-5; D uncertain. CDR3 length: 16 amino acids. V gave up 1 base and J gave up 2 bases, with 12 bases separating them. Germline CDR1 is SGHVS and CDR2 is FNYEAQ. This CDR3 is CASSLVEDDGNQPQHF. The CDR3 DNA reads TGTGCCAGCAGCTTAGTGGAGGACGACGGCAATCAGCCCCAGCATTTT.

The rearrangement links TRBV5-4 to TRBJ2-7; D gene uncertain. V lost 5 bases and J lost 2, with 11 bases in between. This CDR3 contains 13 residues. CDR1 and CDR2 from the germline V gene are SGHNT and YYREEE (reference sequence). CDR3 nucleotide sequence: TGTGCCAGCAGTTCCACAGATACCTACGAGCAGTACTTC. As protein: CASSSTDTYEQYF.

V gene TRBV28 combines with J gene TRBJ1-1; 7 positions agree with TRBD1. After removal of 5 bases from V and 1 base from J, the junction contained 7 bases not matched to a gene. The CDR3 consists of 15 residues. The V gene's germline CDR1 is MDHEN and CDR2 SYDVKM. The DNA of the CDR3 is TGTGCCAGCAGTGTACAGGGGTTGGGGAACACTGAAGCTTTCTTT. Amino acid sequence: CASSVQGLGNTEAFF.

The chain carries TRBV19 and TRBJ2-3; TRBD2 matches 10 bases. J was trimmed by 7 bases and V by 7 bases; bases with no gene match: 8. The germline gives CDR1 LNHDA, CDR2 SQIVND (reference sequence). This CDR3 contains 14 residues. The CDR3 loop is CASNQREGRNTQYF. The CDR3 DNA reads as TGTGCCAGTAATCAGCGGGAGGGCCGGAATACGCAGTATTTT.

The chain carries TRBV7-2 and TRBJ2-7; 8 bases are a match to TRBD2. J gave up 7 bases and V 5 bases, and 7 bases lay outside the gene matches. Germline CDR1 SGHTA, CDR2 FQGNSA. The CDR3 length is 13 residues. In DNA, the CDR3 is TGTGCCAGCAGCCCCAGCGGGGGATTGGAGCAGTACTTC. It codes for CASSPSGGLEQYF. Full variable domain (outside the CDR3, taken from reference TRBV7-2 and TRBJ2-7): GAGVSQSPSNKVTEKGKDVELRCDPISGHTALYWYRQSLGQGLEFLIYFQGNSAPDKSGLPSDRFSAERTGGSVSTLTIQRTQQEDSAVYLCASSPSGGLEQYFGPGTRLTVT.

The genes are TRBV9 and TRBJ2-3, with D maybe TRBD1 (7 bases). This CDR3 has 17 amino acids. Deletions cut 0 bases from V and 5 bases from J, with 19 bases between. The germline CDR1 and CDR2 sequences are SGDLS and YYNGEE. CDR3 loop: CASSVGIGQGGIDTQYF. The CDR3 region has the DNA TGTGCCAGCAGCGTAGGAATAGGGCAGGGGGGAATAGATACGCAGTATTTT. Looking up the rest from reference TRBV9 and TRBJ2-3 gives the full variable domain: DSGVTQTPKHLITATGQRVTLRCSPRSGDLSVYWYQQSLDQGLQFLIQYYNGEERAKGNILERFSAQQFPDLHSELNLSSLELGDSALYFCASSVGIGQGGIDTQYFGPGTRLTVL.

V is TRBV29-1 and J is TRBJ2-7, with 10 bases that match TRBD1. CDR1 SQVTM and CDR2 ANQGSEA come from the germline V gene. CDR3 length: 13 amino acids. The trim removed 6 bases at V and 6 bases at J, leaving 8 bases unmatched. CDR3 loop: CSVTRQGAPEQYF. Written as DNA, the CDR3 is TGCAGCGTGACCAGACAGGGGGCGCCCGAGCAGTACTTC.

The chain is built from TRBV6-5 and TRBJ1-1; TRBD1 agrees at 7 bases. J gave up 2 bases and V 6 bases, and 6 bases lay outside the gene matches. Germline V gene data show CDR1 as MNHEY and CDR2 as SVGAGI. The CDR3 extends over 14 amino acids. The CDR3 bases are TGTGCCAGCAGACGAGGGACAGCCAACACTGAAGCTTTCTTT. Translation: CASRRGTANTEAFF.

The chain links TRBV28 to TRBJ2-3; D may be TRBD1 (5 bases). The CDR3 sequence is 13 residues long. The V end was cut by 7 bases, the J end by 4 bases, with 12 bases between. Germline values: CDR1 MDHEN, CDR2 SYDVKM. The CDR3 sequence: CASTHRGADTQYF. Written as DNA, the CDR3 is TGTGCCAGCACCCATAGGGGTGCAGATACGCAGTATTTT. The whole variable domain, filled in from reference TRBV28 and TRBJ2-3, reads DVKVTQSSRYLVKRTGEKVFLECVQDMDHENMFWYRQDPGLGLRLIYFSYDVKMKEKGDIPEGYSVSREKKERFSLILESASTNQTSMYLCASTHRGADTQYFGPGTRLTVL.

With regard to this clone: The same CDR3 can be traced to other DNA sequences in this sample. The chain couples TRBV6-5 to TRBJ1-1, with D perhaps TRBD1 (6 bases). This CDR3 is built from 14 residues. Germline lookup yields CDR1 MNHEY and CDR2 SVGAGI. V dropped 5 bases and J dropped 0 bases, with 10 bases sitting between them. The CDR3 DNA follows: TGTGCCAGCAGTACCGGACAGATGAACACTGAAGCTTTCTTT. Amino acids: CASSTGQMNTEAFF.

The chain combines TRBV19 with TRBJ1-4; D is uncertain. The CDR3 runs to 13 residues. The germline gives CDR1 LNHDA, CDR2 SQIVND (reference sequence). V was clipped by 3 bases and J by 8 bases, with 10 bases between them. Here the CDR3 DNA reads TGTGCCAGTAGTATTCGTATTCGGGAAAAACTGTTTTTT. Protein product: CASSIRIREKLFF.

The chain has TRBV2 and TRBJ2-4, with TRBD2 matching over 9 bases. Germline CDR1 is SNHLY and CDR2 is FYNNEI. The V and J ends lost 6 bases and 0 bases, in that order; junction bases with no gene match: 6. CDR3 size: 16 residues. The CDR3 nucleotides are TGTGCCAGCAGGGTGTCAGCGGGGGGAGCCAAAAACATTCAGTACTTC. It translates to CASRVSAGGAKNIQYF.

This chain links TRBV27 with TRBJ2-3; 9 bases line up with TRBD2. CDR1 is MNHEY and CDR2 is SMNVEV in the germline V gene (reference sequence). Losses at the gene ends were 7 bases for V and 3 bases for J; bases not matched to a gene: 11. The CDR3 length is 16 residues. For the CDR3, the DNA is TGTGCCAGCACCCCTTTTCGGCTAGCGGGAACAGATACGCAGTATTTT. Encoded protein: CASTPFRLAGTDTQYF.

This chain connects TRBV11-2 to TRBJ2-5; tentatively, D is TRBD1 (6 bases). TRBJ2-7 matches the DNA end more closely, so the J call is doubtful. From germline, CDR1 is SGHAT and CDR2 FQNNGV. This CDR3 contains 14 residues. The CDR3 sequence is CASSWVQGPYEQYF. CDR3 nucleotide sequence: TGTGCCAGCAGCTGGGTACAGGGCCCCTACGAGCAGTACTTC.

The rearrangement joins TRBV7-9 to TRBJ2-3, with TRBD2 matching over 10 bases. The CDR3 has 14 residues. CDR1 SEHNR and CDR2 FQNEAQ come from the germline V gene (reference sequence). J lost 4 bases, V lost 5 bases, and 3 bases had no gene match. CDR3 region: CASSLSGRPDTQYF. The CDR3 DNA reads as TGTGCCAGCAGCCTTAGCGGGAGGCCAGATACGCAGTATTTT.